This is a list of T cell receptor beta chains from one sample in a study of blood T cell repertoires in COVID-19. The data were produced by immunoSEQ multiplex PCR, yet TCRdb's version contains in-frame clones alone and is incomplete. Here the sample spans 470,000 or so clones, 70% to 90% being singletons. The sequencing sample was made of peripheral blood. The receptors come from a human donor in a cohort sampled during active COVID-19. The CDR3 runs from the conserved cysteine through the conserved F or W.

V	J	length	CDR3
TRBV18	TRBJ2-1	15	CASSLGQGAYNEQFF
TRBV7-3	TRBJ1-1	16	CASSLTLTGANTEAFF
TRBV11-2	TRBJ2-5	14	CASSPPLTGETQYF
TRBV5-6	TRBJ1-2	15	CASSPGQPSLYGYTF
TRBV5-1	TRBJ1-4	16	CASSPGQRTASEKLFF
TRBV11-2	TRBJ1-2	15	CASSPHPGMDYGYTF
TRBV28	TRBJ1-5	16	CASSFGSVNSNQPQHF
TRBV21-1	TRBJ2-7	14	CASSSHTGLAFWGF
TRBV9	TRBJ1-2	14	CASSVATEGGGYTF
TRBV7-9	TRBJ1-6	14	CASSLLPSSSPLHF